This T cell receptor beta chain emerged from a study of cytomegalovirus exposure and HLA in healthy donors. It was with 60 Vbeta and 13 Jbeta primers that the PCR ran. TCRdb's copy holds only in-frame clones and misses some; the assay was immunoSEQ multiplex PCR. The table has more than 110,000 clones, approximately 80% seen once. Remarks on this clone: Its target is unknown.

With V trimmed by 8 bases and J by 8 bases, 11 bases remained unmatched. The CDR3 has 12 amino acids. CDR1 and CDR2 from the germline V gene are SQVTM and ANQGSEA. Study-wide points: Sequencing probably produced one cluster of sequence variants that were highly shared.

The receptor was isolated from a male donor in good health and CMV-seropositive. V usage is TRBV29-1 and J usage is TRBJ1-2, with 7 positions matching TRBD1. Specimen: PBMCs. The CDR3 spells CSYTGDTWGYTF. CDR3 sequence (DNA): TGCAGCTACACAGGGGATACATGGGGCTACACCTTC.